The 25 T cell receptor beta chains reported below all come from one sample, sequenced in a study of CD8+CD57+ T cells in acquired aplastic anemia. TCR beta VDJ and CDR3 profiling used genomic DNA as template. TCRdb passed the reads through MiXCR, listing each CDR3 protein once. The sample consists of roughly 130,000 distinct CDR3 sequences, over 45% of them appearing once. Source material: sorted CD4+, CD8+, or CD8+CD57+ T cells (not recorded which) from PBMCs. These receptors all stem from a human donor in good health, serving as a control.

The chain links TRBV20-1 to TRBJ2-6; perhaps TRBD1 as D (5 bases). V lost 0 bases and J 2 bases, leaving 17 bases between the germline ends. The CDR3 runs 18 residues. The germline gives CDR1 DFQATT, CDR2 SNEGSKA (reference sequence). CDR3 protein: CSARDPLGHLPGANVLTF. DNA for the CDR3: TGCAGTGCTAGAGATCCTCTCGGACACCTCCCTGGGGCCAACGTCCTGACTTTC.

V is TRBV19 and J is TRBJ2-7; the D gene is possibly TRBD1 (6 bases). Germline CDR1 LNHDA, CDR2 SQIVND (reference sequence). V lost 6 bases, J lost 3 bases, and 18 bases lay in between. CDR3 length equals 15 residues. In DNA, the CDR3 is TGTGCCAGTAGCAAGGAGAGGGGGAGAGACTACGAGCAGTACTTC. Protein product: CASSKERGRDYEQYF.

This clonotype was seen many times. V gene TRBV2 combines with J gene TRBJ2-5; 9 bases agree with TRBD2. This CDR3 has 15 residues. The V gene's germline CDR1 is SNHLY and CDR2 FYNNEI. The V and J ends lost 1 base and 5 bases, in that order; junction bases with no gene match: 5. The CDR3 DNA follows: TGTGCCAGCAGTGAAGGAGCGGGGGGTCGGGAGACCCAGTACTTC. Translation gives CASSEGAGGRETQYF.

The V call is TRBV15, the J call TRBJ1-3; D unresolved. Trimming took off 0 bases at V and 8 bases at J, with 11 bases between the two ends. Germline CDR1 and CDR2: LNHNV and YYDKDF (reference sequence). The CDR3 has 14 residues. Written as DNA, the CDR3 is TGTGCCACCAGCAGAGACTCTGCTAGGCACACCATATATTTT. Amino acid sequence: CATSRDSARHTIYF.

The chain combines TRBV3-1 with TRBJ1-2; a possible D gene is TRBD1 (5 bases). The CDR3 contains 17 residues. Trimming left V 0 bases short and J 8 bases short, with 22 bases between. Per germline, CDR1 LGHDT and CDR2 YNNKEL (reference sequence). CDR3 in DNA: TGTGCCAGCAGCCAAGAAGTGTCCGCAGGGAGGTGGTTGGGCTACACCTTC. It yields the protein CASSQEVSAGRWLGYTF.

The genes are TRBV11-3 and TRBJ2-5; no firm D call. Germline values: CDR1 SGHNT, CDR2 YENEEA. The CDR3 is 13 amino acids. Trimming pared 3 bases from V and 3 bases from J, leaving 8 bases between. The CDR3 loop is CASSFRMEETQYF. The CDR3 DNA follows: TGTGCCAGCAGCTTCAGGATGGAAGAGACCCAGTACTTC.

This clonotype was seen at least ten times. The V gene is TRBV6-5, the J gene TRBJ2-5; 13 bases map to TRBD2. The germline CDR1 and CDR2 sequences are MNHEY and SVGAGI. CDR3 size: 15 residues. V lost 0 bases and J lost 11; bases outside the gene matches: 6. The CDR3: CASSYSSGLAGYQYF. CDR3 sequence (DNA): TGTGCCAGCAGTTACTCCTCGGGACTAGCGGGGTATCAGTACTTC.

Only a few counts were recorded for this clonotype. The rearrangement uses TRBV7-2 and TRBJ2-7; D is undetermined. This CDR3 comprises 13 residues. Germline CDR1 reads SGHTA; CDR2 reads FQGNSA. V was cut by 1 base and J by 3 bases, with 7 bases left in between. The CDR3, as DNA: TGTGCCAGCAGCTTAGGTTACAGCTACGAGCAGTACTTC. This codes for CASSLGYSYEQYF. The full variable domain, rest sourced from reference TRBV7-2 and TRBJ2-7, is GAGVSQSPSNKVTEKGKDVELRCDPISGHTALYWYRQSLGQGLEFLIYFQGNSAPDKSGLPSDRFSAERTGGSVSTLTIQRTQQEDSAVYLCASSLGYSYEQYFGPGTRLTVT.

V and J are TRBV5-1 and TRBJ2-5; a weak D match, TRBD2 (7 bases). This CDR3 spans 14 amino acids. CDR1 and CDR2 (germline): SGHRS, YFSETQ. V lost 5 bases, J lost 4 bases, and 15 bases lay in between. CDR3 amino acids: CASRGGGQGETQYF. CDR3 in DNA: TGCGCCAGCAGAGGGGGGGGCCAAGGAGAGACCCAGTACTTC.

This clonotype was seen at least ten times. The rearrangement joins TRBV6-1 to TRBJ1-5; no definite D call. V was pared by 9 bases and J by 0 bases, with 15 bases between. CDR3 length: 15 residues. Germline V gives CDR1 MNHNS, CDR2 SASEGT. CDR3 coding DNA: TGTGCCAGTGACCGGAGCTTTATTAGCAATCAGCCCCAGCATTTT. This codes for CASDRSFISNQPQHF.

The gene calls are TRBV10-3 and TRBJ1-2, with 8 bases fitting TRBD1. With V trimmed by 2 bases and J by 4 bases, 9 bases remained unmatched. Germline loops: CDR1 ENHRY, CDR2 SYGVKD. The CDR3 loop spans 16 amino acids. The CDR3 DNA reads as TGTGCCATCAGTGAGGGCGTGGGACAGGATCTCTATGGCTACACCTTC. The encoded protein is CAISEGVGQDLYGYTF.

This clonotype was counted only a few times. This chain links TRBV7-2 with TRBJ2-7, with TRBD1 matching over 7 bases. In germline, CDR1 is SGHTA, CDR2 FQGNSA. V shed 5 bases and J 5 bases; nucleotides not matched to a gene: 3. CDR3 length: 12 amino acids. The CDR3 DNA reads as TGTGCCAGCAGCGCACAGGGGAACGAGCAGTACTTC. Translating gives CASSAQGNEQYF. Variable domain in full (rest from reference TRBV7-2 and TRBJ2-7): GAGVSQSPSNKVTEKGKDVELRCDPISGHTALYWYRQSLGQGLEFLIYFQGNSAPDKSGLPSDRFSAERTGGSVSTLTIQRTQQEDSAVYLCASSAQGNEQYFGPGTRLTVT.

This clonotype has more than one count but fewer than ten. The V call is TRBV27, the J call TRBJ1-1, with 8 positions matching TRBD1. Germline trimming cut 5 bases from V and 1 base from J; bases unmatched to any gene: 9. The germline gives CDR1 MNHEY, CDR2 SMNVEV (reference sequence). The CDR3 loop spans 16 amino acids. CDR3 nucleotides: TGTGCCAGCAGTCCGGTTGGGGACAGGCAGAACACTGAAGCTTTCTTT. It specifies CASSPVGDRQNTEAFF.

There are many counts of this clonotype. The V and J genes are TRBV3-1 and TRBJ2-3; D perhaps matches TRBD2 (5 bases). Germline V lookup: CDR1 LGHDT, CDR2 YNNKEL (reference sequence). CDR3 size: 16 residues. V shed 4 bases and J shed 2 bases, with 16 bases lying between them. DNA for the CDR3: TGTGCCAGCAGCCCCTTTAGGGCTAGCCCCACAGATACGCAGTATTTT. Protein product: CASSPFRASPTDTQYF.

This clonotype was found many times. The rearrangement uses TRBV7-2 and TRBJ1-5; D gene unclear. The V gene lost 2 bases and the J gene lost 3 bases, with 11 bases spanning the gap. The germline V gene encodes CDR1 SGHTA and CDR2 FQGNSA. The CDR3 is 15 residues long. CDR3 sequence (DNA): TGTGCCAGCAGCTTAAGGTCAGGTATCAATCAGCCCCAGCATTTT. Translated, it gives CASSLRSGINQPQHF.

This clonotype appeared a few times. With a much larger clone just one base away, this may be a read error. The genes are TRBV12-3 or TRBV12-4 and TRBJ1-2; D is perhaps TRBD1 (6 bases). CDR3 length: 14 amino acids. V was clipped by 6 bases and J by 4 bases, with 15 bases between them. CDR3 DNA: TGTGCCAGCAGCCTTTTGGGGGGGCCCTATGGCTACACCTTC. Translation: CASSLLGGPYGYTF.

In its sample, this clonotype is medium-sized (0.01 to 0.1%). The CDR3 DNA follows: TGTGCCATCAGTTCCGACCTGAACACTGAAGCTTTCTTT. It translates to CAISSDLNTEAFF. The chain joins TRBV10-3 to TRBJ1-1; D unresolved. Per germline, CDR1 ENHRY and CDR2 SYGVKD. V was pared by 5 bases and J by 0 bases, with 7 bases between. This CDR3 has 13 residues.

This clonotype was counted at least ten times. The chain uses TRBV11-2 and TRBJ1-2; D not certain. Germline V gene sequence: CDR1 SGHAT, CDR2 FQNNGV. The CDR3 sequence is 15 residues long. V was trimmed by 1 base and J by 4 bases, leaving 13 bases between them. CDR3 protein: CASSLVPGASYGYTF. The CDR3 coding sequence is TGTGCCAGCAGCTTAGTGCCGGGAGCGAGCTATGGCTACACCTTC.

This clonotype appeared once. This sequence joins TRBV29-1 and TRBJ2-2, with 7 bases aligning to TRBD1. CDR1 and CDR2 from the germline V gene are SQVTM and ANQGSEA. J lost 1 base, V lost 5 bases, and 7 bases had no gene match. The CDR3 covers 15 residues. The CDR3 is CSVTKGALNTGELFF. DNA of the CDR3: TGCAGCGTTACAAAGGGGGCCCTGAACACCGGGGAGCTGTTTTTT.

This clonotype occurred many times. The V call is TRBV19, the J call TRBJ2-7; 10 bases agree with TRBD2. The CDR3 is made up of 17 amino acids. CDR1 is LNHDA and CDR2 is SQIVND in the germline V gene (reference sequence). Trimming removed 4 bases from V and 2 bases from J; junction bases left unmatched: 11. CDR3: CASSTLAGGQPTYEQYF. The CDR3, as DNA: TGTGCCAGTAGTACCTTAGCGGGGGGCCAACCTACCTACGAGCAGTACTTC.

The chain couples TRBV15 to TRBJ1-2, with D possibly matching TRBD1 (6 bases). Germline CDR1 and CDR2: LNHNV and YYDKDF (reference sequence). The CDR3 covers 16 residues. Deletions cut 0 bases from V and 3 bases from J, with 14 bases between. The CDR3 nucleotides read TGTGCCACCAGCAGAGATCAGGCGGGGGCGGACTATGGCTACACCTTC. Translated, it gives CATSRDQAGADYGYTF.

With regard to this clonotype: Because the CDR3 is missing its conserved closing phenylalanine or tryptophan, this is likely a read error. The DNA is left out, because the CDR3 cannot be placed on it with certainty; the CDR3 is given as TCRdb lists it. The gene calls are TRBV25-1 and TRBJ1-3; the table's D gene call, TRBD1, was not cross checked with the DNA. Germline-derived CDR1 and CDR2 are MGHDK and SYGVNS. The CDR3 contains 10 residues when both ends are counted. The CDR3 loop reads CASTEPGSRS.

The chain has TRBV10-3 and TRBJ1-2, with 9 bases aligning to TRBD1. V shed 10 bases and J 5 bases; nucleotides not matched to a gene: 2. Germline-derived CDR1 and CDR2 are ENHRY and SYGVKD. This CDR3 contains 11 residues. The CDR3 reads CARTGDYGYTF. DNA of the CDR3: TGTGCCAGGACAGGGGATTATGGCTACACCTTC.

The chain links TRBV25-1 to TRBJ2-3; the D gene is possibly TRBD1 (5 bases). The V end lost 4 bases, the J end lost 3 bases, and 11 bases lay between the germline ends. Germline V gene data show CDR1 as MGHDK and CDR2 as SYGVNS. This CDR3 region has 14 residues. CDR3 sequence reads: CASSGYQGTDTQYF. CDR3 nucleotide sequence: TGTGCCAGCAGTGGGTATCAGGGAACAGATACGCAGTATTTT.

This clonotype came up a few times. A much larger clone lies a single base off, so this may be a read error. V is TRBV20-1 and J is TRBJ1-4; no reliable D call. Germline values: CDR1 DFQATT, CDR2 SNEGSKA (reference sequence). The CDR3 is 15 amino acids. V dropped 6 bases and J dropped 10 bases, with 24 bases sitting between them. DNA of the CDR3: TGCAGTGCCAGACTGGGCGCTACTAAAGGTGGAAAACTGTTTTTT. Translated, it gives CSARLGATKGGKLFF.